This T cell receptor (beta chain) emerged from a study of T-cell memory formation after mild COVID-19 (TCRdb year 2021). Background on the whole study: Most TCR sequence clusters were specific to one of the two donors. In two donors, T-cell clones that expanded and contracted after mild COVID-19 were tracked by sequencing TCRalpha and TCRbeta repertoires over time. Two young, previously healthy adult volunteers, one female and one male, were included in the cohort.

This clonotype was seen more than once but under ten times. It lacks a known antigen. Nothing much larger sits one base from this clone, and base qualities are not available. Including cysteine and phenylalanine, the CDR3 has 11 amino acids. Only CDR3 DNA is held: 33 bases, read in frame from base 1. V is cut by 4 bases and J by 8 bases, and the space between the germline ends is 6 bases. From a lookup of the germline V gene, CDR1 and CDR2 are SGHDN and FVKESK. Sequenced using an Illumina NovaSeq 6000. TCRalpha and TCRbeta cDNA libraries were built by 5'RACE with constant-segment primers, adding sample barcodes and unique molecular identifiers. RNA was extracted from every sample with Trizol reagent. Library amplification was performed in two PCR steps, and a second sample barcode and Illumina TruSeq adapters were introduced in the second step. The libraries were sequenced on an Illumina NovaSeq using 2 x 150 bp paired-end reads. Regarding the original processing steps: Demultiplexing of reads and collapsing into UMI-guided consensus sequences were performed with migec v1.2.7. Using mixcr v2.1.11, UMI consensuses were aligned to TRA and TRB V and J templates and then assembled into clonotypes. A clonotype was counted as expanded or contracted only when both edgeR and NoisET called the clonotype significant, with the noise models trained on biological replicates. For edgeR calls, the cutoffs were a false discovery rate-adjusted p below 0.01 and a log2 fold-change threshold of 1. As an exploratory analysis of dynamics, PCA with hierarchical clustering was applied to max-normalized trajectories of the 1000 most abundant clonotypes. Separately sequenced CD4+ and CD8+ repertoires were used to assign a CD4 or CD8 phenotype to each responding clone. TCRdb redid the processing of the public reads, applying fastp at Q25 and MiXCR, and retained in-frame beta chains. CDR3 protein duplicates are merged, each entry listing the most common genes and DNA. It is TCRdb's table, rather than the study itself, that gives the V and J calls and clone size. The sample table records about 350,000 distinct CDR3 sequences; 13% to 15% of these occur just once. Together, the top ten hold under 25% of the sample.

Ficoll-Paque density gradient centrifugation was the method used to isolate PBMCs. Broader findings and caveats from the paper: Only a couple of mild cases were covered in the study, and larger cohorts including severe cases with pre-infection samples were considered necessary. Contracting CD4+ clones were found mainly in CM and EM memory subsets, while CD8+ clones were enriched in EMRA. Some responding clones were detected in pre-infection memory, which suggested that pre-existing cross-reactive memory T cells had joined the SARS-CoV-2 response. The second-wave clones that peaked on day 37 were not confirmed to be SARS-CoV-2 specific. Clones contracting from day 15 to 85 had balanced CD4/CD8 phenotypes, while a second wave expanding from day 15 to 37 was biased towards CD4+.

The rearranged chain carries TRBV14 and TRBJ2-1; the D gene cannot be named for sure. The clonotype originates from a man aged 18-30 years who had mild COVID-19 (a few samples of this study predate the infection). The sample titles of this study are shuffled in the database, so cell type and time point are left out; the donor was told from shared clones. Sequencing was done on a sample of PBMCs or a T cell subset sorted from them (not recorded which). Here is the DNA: TGTGCCAGCAGCCGCCAGCATGAGCAGTTCTTC. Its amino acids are CASSRQHEQFF.